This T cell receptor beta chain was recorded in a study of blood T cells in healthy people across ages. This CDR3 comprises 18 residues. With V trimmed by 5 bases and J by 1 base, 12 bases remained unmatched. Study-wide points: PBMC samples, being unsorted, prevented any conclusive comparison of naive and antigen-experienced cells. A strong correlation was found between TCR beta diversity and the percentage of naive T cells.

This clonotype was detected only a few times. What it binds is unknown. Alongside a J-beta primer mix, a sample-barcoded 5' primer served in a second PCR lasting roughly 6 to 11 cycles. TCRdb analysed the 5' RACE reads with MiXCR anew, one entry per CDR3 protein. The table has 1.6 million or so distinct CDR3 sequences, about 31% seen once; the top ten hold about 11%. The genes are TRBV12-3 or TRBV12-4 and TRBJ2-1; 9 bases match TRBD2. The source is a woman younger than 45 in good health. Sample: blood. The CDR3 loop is CASSPAGASGDSYNEQFF. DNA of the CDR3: TGTGCCAGCAGTCCCGCGGGGGCTAGCGGGGATTCCTACAATGAGCAGTTCTTC.